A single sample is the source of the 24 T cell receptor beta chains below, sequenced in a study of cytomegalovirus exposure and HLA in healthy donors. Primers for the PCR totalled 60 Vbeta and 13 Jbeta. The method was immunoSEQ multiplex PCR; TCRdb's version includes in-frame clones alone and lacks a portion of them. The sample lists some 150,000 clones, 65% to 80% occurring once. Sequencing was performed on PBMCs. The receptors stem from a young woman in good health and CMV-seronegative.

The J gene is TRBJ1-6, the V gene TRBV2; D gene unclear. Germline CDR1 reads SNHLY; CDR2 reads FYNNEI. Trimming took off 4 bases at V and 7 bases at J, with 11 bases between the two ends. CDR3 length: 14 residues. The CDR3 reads CASSGQELNSPLHF. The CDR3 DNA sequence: TGTGCCAGCAGTGGTCAGGAATTAAATTCACCCCTCCACTTT.

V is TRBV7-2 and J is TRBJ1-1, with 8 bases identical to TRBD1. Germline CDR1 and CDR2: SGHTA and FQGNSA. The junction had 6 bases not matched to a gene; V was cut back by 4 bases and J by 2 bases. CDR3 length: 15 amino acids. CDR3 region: CASSYQGAGNTEAFF. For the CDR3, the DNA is TGTGCCAGCAGCTACCAGGGGGCAGGAAACACTGAAGCTTTCTTT. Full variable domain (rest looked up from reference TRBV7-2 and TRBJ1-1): GAGVSQSPSNKVTEKGKDVELRCDPISGHTALYWYRQSLGQGLEFLIYFQGNSAPDKSGLPSDRFSAERTGGSVSTLTIQRTQQEDSAVYLCASSYQGAGNTEAFFGQGTRLTVV.

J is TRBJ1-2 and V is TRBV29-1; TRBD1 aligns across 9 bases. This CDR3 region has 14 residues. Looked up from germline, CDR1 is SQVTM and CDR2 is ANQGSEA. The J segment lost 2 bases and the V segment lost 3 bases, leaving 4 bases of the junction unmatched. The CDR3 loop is CSVDPDRGNYGYTF. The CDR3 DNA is TGCAGCGTTGATCCCGACAGGGGGAACTATGGCTACACCTTC.

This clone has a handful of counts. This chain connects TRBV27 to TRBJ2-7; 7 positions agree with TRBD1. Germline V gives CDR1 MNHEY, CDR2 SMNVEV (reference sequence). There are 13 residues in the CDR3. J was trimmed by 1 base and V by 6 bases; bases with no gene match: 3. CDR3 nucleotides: TGTGCCAGCAGGGGGACAGTTTCCTACGAGCAGTACTTC. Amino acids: CASRGTVSYEQYF.

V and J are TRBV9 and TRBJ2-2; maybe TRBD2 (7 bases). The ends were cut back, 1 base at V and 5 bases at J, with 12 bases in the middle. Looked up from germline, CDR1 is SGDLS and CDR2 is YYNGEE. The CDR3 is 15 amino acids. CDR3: CASSVRGGGTGELFF. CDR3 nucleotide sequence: TGTGCCAGCAGCGTAAGGGGGGGTGGAACCGGGGAGCTGTTTTTT.

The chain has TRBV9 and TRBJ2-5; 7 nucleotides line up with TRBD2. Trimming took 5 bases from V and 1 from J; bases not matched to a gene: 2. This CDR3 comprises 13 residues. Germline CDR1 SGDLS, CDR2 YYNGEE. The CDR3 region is CASSLAVQETQYF. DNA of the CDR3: TGTGCCAGCAGTCTAGCGGTCCAAGAGACCCAGTACTTC.

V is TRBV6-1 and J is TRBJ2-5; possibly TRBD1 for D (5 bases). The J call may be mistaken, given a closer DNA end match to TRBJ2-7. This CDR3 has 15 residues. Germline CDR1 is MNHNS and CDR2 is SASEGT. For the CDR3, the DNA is TGTGCCAGCAGTGGCAGGGTGACGTCCTCCTACGAGCAGTACTTC. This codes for CASSGRVTSSYEQYF.

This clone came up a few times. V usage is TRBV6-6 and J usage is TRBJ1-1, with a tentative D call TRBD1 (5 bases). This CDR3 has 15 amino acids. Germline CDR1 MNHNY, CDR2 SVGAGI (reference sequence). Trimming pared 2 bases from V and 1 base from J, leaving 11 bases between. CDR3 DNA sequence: TGTGCCAGCAGTTACGGTGCCAGGGCGAACACTGAAGCTTTCTTT. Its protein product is CASSYGARANTEAFF.

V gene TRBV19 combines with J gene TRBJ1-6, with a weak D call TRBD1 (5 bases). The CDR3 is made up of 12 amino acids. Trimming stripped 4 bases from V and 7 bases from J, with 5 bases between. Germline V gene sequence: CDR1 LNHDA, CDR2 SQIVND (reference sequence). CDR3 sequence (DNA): TGTGCCAGTAGTACAGGGAATTCACCCCTCCACTTT. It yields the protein CASSTGNSPLHF.

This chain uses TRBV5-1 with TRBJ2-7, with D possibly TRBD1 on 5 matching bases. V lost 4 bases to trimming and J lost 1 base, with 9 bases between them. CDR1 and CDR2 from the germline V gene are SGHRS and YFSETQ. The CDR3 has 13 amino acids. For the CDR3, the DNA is TGCGCCAGCAGCGAGCAGGGATCCTACGAGCAGTACTTC. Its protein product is CASSEQGSYEQYF.

CDR3 loop: CASSQDHGRGTEAFF. CDR3 in DNA: TGCGCCAGCAGCCAAGATCACGGTCGGGGCACTGAAGCTTTCTTT. The chain links TRBV4-1 to TRBJ1-1; D ambiguous. V was cut by 0 bases and J by 4 bases, with 12 bases left in between. The CDR3 is made up of 15 amino acids. CDR1 MGHRA and CDR2 YSYEKL come from the germline V gene.

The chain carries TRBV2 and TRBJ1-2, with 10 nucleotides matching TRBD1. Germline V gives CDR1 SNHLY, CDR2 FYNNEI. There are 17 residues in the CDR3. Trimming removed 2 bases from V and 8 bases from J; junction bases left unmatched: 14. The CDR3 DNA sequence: TGTGCCAGCAGTGAAAATCCCCCGGGACAGGGGAGGTTAGGCTACACCTTC. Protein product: CASSENPPGQGRLGYTF.

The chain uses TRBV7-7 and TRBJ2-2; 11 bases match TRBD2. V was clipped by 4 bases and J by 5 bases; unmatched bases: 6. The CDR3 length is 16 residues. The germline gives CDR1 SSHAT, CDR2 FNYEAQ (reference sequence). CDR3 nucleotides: TGTGCCAGCAGCTCTACCGGGACTAGCGGTACCGGGGAGCTGTTTTTT. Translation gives CASSSTGTSGTGELFF.

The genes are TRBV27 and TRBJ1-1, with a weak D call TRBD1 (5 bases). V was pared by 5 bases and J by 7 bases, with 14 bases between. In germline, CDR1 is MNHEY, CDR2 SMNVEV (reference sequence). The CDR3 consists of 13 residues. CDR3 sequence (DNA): TGTGCCAGCAGTCTCTCCTCAGGGTATGAAGCTTTCTTT. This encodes CASSLSSGYEAFF.

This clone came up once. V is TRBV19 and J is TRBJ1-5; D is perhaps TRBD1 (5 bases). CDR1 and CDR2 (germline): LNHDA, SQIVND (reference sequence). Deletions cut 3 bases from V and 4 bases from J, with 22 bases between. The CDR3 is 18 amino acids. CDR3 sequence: CASSIPLFRQSRNQPQHF. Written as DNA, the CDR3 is TGTGCCAGTAGTATTCCCCTCTTTAGACAGTCGAGGAATCAGCCCCAGCATTTT.

The CDR3 DNA reads TGTGCCAGCAGCTCCGGGACAGGGTGGTACAATGAGCAGTTCTTC. Translation gives CASSSGTGWYNEQFF. This chain links TRBV5-4 with TRBJ2-1, with 9 nucleotides matching TRBD1. The V gene's germline CDR1 is SGHNT and CDR2 YYREEE (reference sequence). The CDR3 length is 15 residues. V lost 3 bases, J lost 4 bases, and 5 bases stayed unmatched. The whole variable domain, filled in from reference TRBV5-4 and TRBJ2-1, reads ETGVTQSPTHLIKTRGQQVTLRCSSQSGHNTVSWYQQALGQGPQFIFQYYREEENGRGNFPPRFSGLQFPNYSSELNVNALELDDSALYLCASSSGTGWYNEQFFGPGTRLTVL.

CDR3 nucleotides: TGTGCCAGCAGTGCCTTCCGGGACAGGGGGGGCGAGCAGTACTTC. It specifies CASSAFRDRGGEQYF. The rearrangement uses TRBV25-1 and TRBJ2-7; 11 bases line up with TRBD1. The CDR3 spans 15 residues. V was clipped by 4 bases and J by 6 bases; unmatched bases: 8. CDR1 and CDR2 (germline): MGHDK, SYGVNS.

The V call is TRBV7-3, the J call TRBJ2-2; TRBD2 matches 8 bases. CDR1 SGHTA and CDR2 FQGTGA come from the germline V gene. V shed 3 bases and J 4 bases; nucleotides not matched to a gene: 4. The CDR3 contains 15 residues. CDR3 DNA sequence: TGTGCCAGCAGCTTGTCTAGCGGGTTCACCGGGGAGCTGTTTTTT. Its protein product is CASSLSSGFTGELFF.

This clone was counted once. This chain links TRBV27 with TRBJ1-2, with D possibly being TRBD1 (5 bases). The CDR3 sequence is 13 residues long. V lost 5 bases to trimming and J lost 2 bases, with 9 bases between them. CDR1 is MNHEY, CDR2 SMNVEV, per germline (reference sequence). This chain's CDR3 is CASSLGRNYGYTF. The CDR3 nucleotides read TGTGCCAGCAGTCTGGGGCGGAACTATGGCTACACCTTC.

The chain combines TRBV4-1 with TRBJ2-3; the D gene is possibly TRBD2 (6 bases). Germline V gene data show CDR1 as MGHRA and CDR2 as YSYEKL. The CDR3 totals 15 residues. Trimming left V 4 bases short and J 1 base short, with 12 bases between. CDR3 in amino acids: CASSRLGGGTDTQYF. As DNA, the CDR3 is TGCGCCAGCAGCCGGCTTGGCGGGGGCACAGATACGCAGTATTTT.

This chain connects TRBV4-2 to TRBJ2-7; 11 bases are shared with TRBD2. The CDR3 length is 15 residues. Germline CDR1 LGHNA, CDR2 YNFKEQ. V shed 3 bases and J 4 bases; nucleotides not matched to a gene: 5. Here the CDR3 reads CASSQQLAGDYEQYF. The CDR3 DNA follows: TGTGCCAGCAGCCAGCAACTAGCGGGAGATTACGAGCAGTACTTC.

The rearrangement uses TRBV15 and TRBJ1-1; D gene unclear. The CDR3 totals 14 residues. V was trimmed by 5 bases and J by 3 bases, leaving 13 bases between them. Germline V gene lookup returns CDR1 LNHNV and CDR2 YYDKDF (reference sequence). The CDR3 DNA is TGTGCCACCAGCCCGGACTTGACGGACACTGAAGCTTTCTTT. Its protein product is CATSPDLTDTEAFF.

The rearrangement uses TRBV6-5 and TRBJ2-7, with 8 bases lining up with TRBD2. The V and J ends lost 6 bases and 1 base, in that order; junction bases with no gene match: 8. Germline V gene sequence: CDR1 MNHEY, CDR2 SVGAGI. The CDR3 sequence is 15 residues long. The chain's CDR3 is CASRERSGSSYEQYF. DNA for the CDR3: TGTGCCAGCAGGGAAAGGAGCGGGAGTTCCTACGAGCAGTACTTC.

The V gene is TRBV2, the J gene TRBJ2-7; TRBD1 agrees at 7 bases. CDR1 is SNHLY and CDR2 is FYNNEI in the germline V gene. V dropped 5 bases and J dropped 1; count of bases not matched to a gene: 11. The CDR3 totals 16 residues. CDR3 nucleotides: TGTGCCAGCAGTAAACGGCAAGGGGGCCTTTCCTACGAGCAGTACTTC. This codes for CASSKRQGGLSYEQYF.